This T cell receptor beta chain was documented in a study of OX40 agonist ivuxolimab in advanced cancers. The protocol was immunoSEQ multiplex PCR, while the TCRdb copy is restricted to in-frame clones and leaves out a portion. Among some 73,000 clones, around 88% were seen once, and the ten largest hold about 0.9%. The CDR3 extends over 15 amino acids. Germline lookup yields CDR1 SNHLY and CDR2 FYNNEI. The V end lost 6 bases, the J end lost 3 bases, and 15 bases lay between the germline ends. The specimen was CD4+ or CD8+ T cells sorted from blood, collected in a trial of the OX40 agonist ivuxolimab. The clonotype originates from an adult with an advanced solid tumor such as melanoma, head and neck, liver or kidney cancer. The J gene is TRBJ1-5, the V gene TRBV2; D not certain. The CDR3 sequence: CASRFDYVLNQPQHF. Here the CDR3 DNA reads TGTGCCAGCAGATTTGATTACGTCCTCAATCAGCCCCAGCATTTT.